This is a list of T cell receptor beta chains from one sample in a study of control samples from healthy donors and cancer patients. Measured with immunoSEQ multiplex PCR; TCRdb has only the in-frame clones, and not every one. The repertoire consists of around 250,000 clones, with roughly 87% occurring once and the leading ten covering about an eighth. Sequencing used PBMCs. The receptors originated from a woman aged 55 to 70 with lung cancer. Both conserved end residues are part of each CDR3. A D gene is named only where the DNA matches it firmly. Rows give clone size only sometimes, using once, few, many, or a class for an expanded clone.

D: TRBD2
J: TRBJ2-7
size: many
V: TRBV19
CDR3: CASSATSGGFYEQYF
DNA: TGTGCCAGTAGTGCCACTAGCGGGGGGTTCTACGAGCAGTACTTC

D: TRBD1
J: TRBJ1-2
size: -
V: TRBV18
CDR3: CASSKAAGGTNYGYTF
DNA: TGTGCCAGCTCAAAGGCGGCAGGGGGGACTAACTATGGCTACACCTTC

D: -
J: TRBJ2-7
size: -
V: TRBV30
CDR3: CAWSRPSGEQYF
DNA: TGTGCCTGGAGTCGGCCATCTGGGGAGCAGTACTTC

D: -
J: TRBJ1-6
size: -
V: TRBV5-1
CDR3: CASSPQTGPNSPLHF
DNA: TGCGCCAGCAGCCCACAAACAGGACCCAATTCACCCCTCCACTTT

D: -
J: TRBJ2-7
size: -
V: TRBV12-3/TRBV12-4
CDR3: CASSLMLYEQYF
DNA: TGTGCCAGCAGTTTAATGCTGTACGAGCAGTACTTC

D: -
J: TRBJ1-2
size: -
V: TRBV7-3
CDR3: CASSQDSNYGYTF
DNA: TGTGCCAGCAGCCAGGACAGTAACTATGGCTACACCTTC

D: TRBD1
J: TRBJ2-5
size: few
V: TRBV5-5
CDR3: CASSLGQGEETQYF
DNA: TGTGCCAGCAGCTTGGGACAGGGTGAAGAGACCCAGTACTTC

D: -
J: TRBJ1-5
size: -
V: TRBV5-6
CDR3: CASSLSVAGHLNGNQPQHF
DNA: TGTGCCAGCAGCTTGTCGGTGGCAGGGCACCTCAACGGCAATCAGCCCCAGCATTTT

D: -
J: TRBJ2-5
size: -
V: TRBV3-1/TRBV3-2
CDR3: CASSHGGLRQETQYF
DNA: TGTGCCAGCAGCCACGGGGGGCTTCGGCAAGAGACCCAGTACTTC

D: TRBD1
J: TRBJ2-7
size: -
V: TRBV19
CDR3: CASSTPGTATYEQYF
DNA: TGTGCCAGTAGTACTCCCGGGACAGCCACCTACGAGCAGTACTTC

D: TRBD1
J: TRBJ2-2
size: -
V: TRBV9
CDR3: CASSVSGTANTGELFF
DNA: TGTGCCAGCAGCGTTTCTGGGACAGCGAACACCGGGGAGCTGTTTTTT

D: -
J: TRBJ1-4
size: -
V: TRBV4-2
CDR3: CASSQETGKLFF
DNA: TGTGCCAGCAGCCAAGAGACCGGGAAACTGTTTTTT

D: -
J: TRBJ1-3
size: -
V: TRBV3-1/TRBV3-2
CDR3: CASTDSVGNTIYF
DNA: TGTGCCAGCACCGATTCGGTTGGAAACACCATATATTTT

D: -
J: TRBJ1-6
size: -
V: TRBV9
CDR3: CASSVGYSGNSPLHF
DNA: TGTGCCAGCAGCGTAGGTTACAGTGGTAATTCACCCCTCCACTTT

D: -
J: TRBJ2-3
size: -
V: TRBV6-1
CDR3: CASSEGAGAWSDTQYF
DNA: TGTGCCAGCAGTGAAGGGGCTGGGGCATGGTCAGATACGCAGTATTTT

D: -
J: TRBJ2-7
size: once
V: TRBV3-1/TRBV3-2
CDR3: CASSQARASSYEQYF
DNA: TGTGCCAGCAGCCAAGCCAGAGCTAGCTCCTACGAGCAGTACTTC

D: -
J: TRBJ1-2
size: once
V: TRBV11-2
CDR3: CASSLDILNYGYTF
DNA: TGTGCCAGCAGCTTAGATATCCTTAACTATGGCTACACCTTC

D: -
J: TRBJ1-4
size: few
V: TRBV5-1
CDR3: CASRIPYRGRNEKLFF
DNA: TGCGCCAGCCGTATCCCCTACAGAGGGAGAAATGAAAAACTGTTTTTT

D: -
J: TRBJ1-2
size: few
V: TRBV19
CDR3: CASSSLDPGAGYTF
DNA: TGTGCCAGTAGTTCTTTGGACCCAGGAGCTGGCTACACCTTC

D: -
J: TRBJ2-3
size: -
V: TRBV5-6
CDR3: CASTPGTTDTQYF
DNA: TGTGCCAGCACCCCCGGAACGACAGATACGCAGTATTTT

D: -
J: TRBJ2-3
size: -
V: TRBV5-4
CDR3: CASSRFLRPSDTQYF
DNA: TGTGCCAGCAGTCGCTTCCTACGCCCCTCAGATACGCAGTATTTT

D: -
J: TRBJ1-2
size: once
V: TRBV6-1
CDR3: CASSESPGMGYTF
DNA: TGTGCCAGCAGTGAATCTCCAGGGATGGGCTACACCTTC

D: -
J: TRBJ1-2
size: -
V: TRBV30
CDR3: CAWTLNTGYGYTF
DNA: TGTGCCTGGACCCTAAACACCGGCTATGGCTACACCTTC

D: -
J: TRBJ2-7
size: -
V: TRBV2
CDR3: CASKGHPSYEQYF
DNA: TGTGCCAGCAAGGGACATCCGTCCTACGAGCAGTACTTC

D: -
J: TRBJ2-6
size: -
V: TRBV5-1
CDR3: CASSSGEISGANVLTF
DNA: TGCGCCAGCAGCTCGGGTGAGATCTCTGGGGCCAACGTCCTGACTTTC

D: -
J: TRBJ2-6
size: once
V: TRBV7-2
CDR3: CASSLEGAGANVLTF
DNA: TGTGCCAGCAGCTTAGAGGGCGCTGGGGCCAACGTCCTGACTTTC

D: TRBD1
J: TRBJ1-5
size: -
V: TRBV10-3
CDR3: CATSRDSSNQPQHF
DNA: TGTGCCACCAGCCGGGACAGTAGCAATCAGCCCCAGCATTTT

D: -
J: TRBJ2-7
size: -
V: TRBV24-1
CDR3: CATSSQGDSREQYF
DNA: TGTGCCACCAGTTCACAGGGAGACTCGCGCGAGCAGTACTTC

D: -
J: TRBJ2-7
size: -
V: TRBV6-5
CDR3: CASSSSSPPGSYEQYF
DNA: TGTGCCAGCAGTTCTAGCTCGCCTCCGGGCTCCTACGAGCAGTACTTC

D: TRBD2
J: TRBJ2-1
size: -
V: TRBV5-4
CDR3: CASSLGGLGGNEQFF
DNA: TGTGCCAGCAGCTTGGGGGGACTAGGGGGAAATGAGCAGTTCTTC

D: -
J: TRBJ1-3
size: -
V: TRBV6-1
CDR3: CASSEWDPGNTIYF
DNA: TGTGCCAGCAGTGAATGGGACCCTGGAAACACCATATATTTT

D: TRBD1
J: TRBJ1-4
size: -
V: TRBV28
CDR3: CASSPSTGGKEKLFF
DNA: TGTGCCAGCAGTCCCTCGACAGGGGGTAAAGAAAAACTGTTTTTT

D: TRBD1
J: TRBJ2-6
size: -
V: TRBV7-9
CDR3: CASSFLTGGSGANVLTF
DNA: TGTGCCAGCAGCTTTTTAACAGGGGGGTCTGGGGCCAACGTCCTGACTTTC